A selection of T cell receptor beta chains follows, all from one sample in a study of cytomegalovirus exposure and HLA in healthy donors. This table comes from immunoSEQ multiplex PCR, and its TCRdb copy is limited to in-frame clones, with some not included. The sample lists approximately 76,000 clones, approximately 93% seen once, with approximately 3.4% in the top ten. The sample consisted of PBMCs. Receptors were obtained from a woman aged 18-29 years in good health and CMV-seropositive. CDR3s include the opening cysteine and the closing phenylalanine or tryptophan. Fields, in order: D gene, clone size, J gene, V gene, CDR3 DNA, CDR3 protein. A D gene is named only where the DNA matches it firmly. Expanded clones get a size class; other rows say once, few or many, or leave the size out.

d_gene: TRBD2; abundance: .; j_gene: TRBJ2-3; v_gene: TRBV19; CDR3nt: TGTGCCAGTAGTACCATTCGCGCAGGACTAGCGGGAGATACGCAGTATTTT; CDR3aa: CASSTIRAGLAGDTQYF
d_gene: TRBD1; abundance: .; j_gene: TRBJ1-5; v_gene: TRBV6-1; CDR3nt: TGTGCCAGCAGTGGGGGACAGTTCAATCAGCCCCAGCATTTT; CDR3aa: CASSGGQFNQPQHF
d_gene: .; abundance: .; j_gene: TRBJ2-6; v_gene: TRBV6-1; CDR3nt: TGTGCCAGCAGCGAGTACTCTGGGGCCAACGTCCTGACTTTC; CDR3aa: CASSEYSGANVLTF
d_gene: .; abundance: .; j_gene: TRBJ2-7; v_gene: TRBV11-2; CDR3nt: TGTGCCAGCAGCCGACTCTACGAGCAGTACTTC; CDR3aa: CASSRLYEQYF
d_gene: .; abundance: once; j_gene: TRBJ1-6; v_gene: TRBV9; CDR3nt: TGTGCCAGCAGCGTAGGGGCGGGGAGGGGGTATAATTCACCCCTCCACTTT; CDR3aa: CASSVGAGRGYNSPLHF
d_gene: .; abundance: .; j_gene: TRBJ2-7; v_gene: TRBV11-2; CDR3nt: TGTGCCAGCAGCTTAGGTCGTTCACTAGTGCCGAGAGGCGAGCAGTACTTC; CDR3aa: CASSLGRSLVPRGEQYF
d_gene: .; abundance: once; j_gene: TRBJ2-7; v_gene: TRBV7-9; CDR3nt: TGTGCCAGCAGCTTAACGGTGTACGAGCAGTACTTC; CDR3aa: CASSLTVYEQYF
d_gene: TRBD2; abundance: .; j_gene: TRBJ2-7; v_gene: TRBV9; CDR3nt: TGTGCCAGCAGCGCTAGCGGGGGTAGCTCCTACGAGCAGTACTTC; CDR3aa: CASSASGGSSYEQYF
d_gene: .; abundance: .; j_gene: TRBJ2-7; v_gene: TRBV4-1; CDR3nt: TGCGCCAGCAGCCAGGAGGGACCGATGAGCTCCTACGAGCAGTACTTC; CDR3aa: CASSQEGPMSSYEQYF
d_gene: .; abundance: .; j_gene: TRBJ2-1; v_gene: TRBV5-6; CDR3nt: TGTGCCAGCAGCCCGGAGAGTCCCTACAATGAGCAGTTCTTC; CDR3aa: CASSPESPYNEQFF
d_gene: .; abundance: .; j_gene: TRBJ2-1; v_gene: TRBV4-3; CDR3nt: TGCGCCAGCAGCCACGACGGGGTTGGGCAGTTCTTC; CDR3aa: CASSHDGVGQFF
d_gene: TRBD1; abundance: .; j_gene: TRBJ1-2; v_gene: TRBV27; CDR3nt: TGTGCCAGCAGAACAGGGGCTAACTATGGCTACACCTTC; CDR3aa: CASRTGANYGYTF
d_gene: .; abundance: .; j_gene: TRBJ1-1; v_gene: TRBV7-8; CDR3nt: TGTGCCAGCAGCTTAGAGGGTATCCCCCGGGGAGCTTTCTTT; CDR3aa: CASSLEGIPRGAFF
d_gene: TRBD1; abundance: once; j_gene: TRBJ1-1; v_gene: TRBV7-3; CDR3nt: TGTGCCAGCAGCTCTAGGGGGCTCTCGTCTGAAGCTTTCTTT; CDR3aa: CASSSRGLSSEAFF
d_gene: TRBD2; abundance: .; j_gene: TRBJ2-5; v_gene: TRBV7-2; CDR3nt: TGTGCCAGCAGCCTTCGGACTAGCGGTGGGGGAGAGACCCAGTACTTC; CDR3aa: CASSLRTSGGGETQYF
d_gene: .; abundance: .; j_gene: TRBJ1-1; v_gene: TRBV7-9; CDR3nt: TGTGCCAGCAGCTTAACAACAACACCCGAGGGAGCTTTCTTT; CDR3aa: CASSLTTTPEGAFF
d_gene: .; abundance: .; j_gene: TRBJ1-2; v_gene: TRBV9; CDR3nt: TGTGCCAGCAGCGTAGCTGAGGGCTCTGGCTACACCTTC; CDR3aa: CASSVAEGSGYTF
d_gene: .; abundance: once; j_gene: TRBJ1-3; v_gene: TRBV5-1; CDR3nt: TGCGCCAGCAGCTTGGATAGGGAGGGAAACACCATATATTTT; CDR3aa: CASSLDREGNTIYF
d_gene: .; abundance: .; j_gene: TRBJ2-5; v_gene: TRBV5-1; CDR3nt: TGCGCCAGCAGCTTGGCAGGGTACCAAGAGACCCAGTACTTC; CDR3aa: CASSLAGYQETQYF
d_gene: .; abundance: once; j_gene: TRBJ2-7; v_gene: TRBV4-3; CDR3nt: TGCGCCAGCAGCCAAGATCTAGGAGGGGGCCCCTACGAGCAGTACTTC; CDR3aa: CASSQDLGGGPYEQYF
d_gene: .; abundance: .; j_gene: TRBJ2-3; v_gene: TRBV5-1; CDR3nt: TGCGCCAGCGCGCCCCAACAGGGCACAGATACGCAGTATTTT; CDR3aa: CASAPQQGTDTQYF
d_gene: TRBD1; abundance: .; j_gene: TRBJ2-1; v_gene: TRBV7-3; CDR3nt: TGTGCCAGCGTGGGACAGAGCTCCTACAATGAGCAGTTCTTC; CDR3aa: CASVGQSSYNEQFF
d_gene: .; abundance: .; j_gene: TRBJ1-4; v_gene: TRBV11-3; CDR3nt: TGTGCCAGCTCGATCGGAGCAACTAATGAAAAACTGTTTTTT; CDR3aa: CASSIGATNEKLFF
d_gene: TRBD1; abundance: .; j_gene: TRBJ1-2; v_gene: TRBV6-1; CDR3nt: TGTGCCAGCAGCATATCAGGGGGTCTCATCTATGGCTACACCTTC; CDR3aa: CASSISGGLIYGYTF
d_gene: TRBD2; abundance: .; j_gene: TRBJ2-1; v_gene: TRBV9; CDR3nt: TGTGCCAGCAGCGCCGGGACTAGCGGGAGAATCGAGCAGTTCTTC; CDR3aa: CASSAGTSGRIEQFF
d_gene: .; abundance: .; j_gene: TRBJ2-7; v_gene: TRBV14; CDR3nt: TGTGCCAGCAGCCAAGTCCACAGGGCCGACTACGAGCAGTACTTC; CDR3aa: CASSQVHRADYEQYF
d_gene: .; abundance: .; j_gene: TRBJ1-2; v_gene: TRBV30; CDR3nt: TGTGCCTGGAGTGTACCAGGGAACTATGGCTACACCTTC; CDR3aa: CAWSVPGNYGYTF
d_gene: TRBD1; abundance: .; j_gene: TRBJ1-5; v_gene: TRBV19; CDR3nt: TGTGCCAGTAGCCCGACAGGACAGGGGCCTCGTCAGCCCCAGCATTTT; CDR3aa: CASSPTGQGPRQPQHF
d_gene: TRBD1; abundance: .; j_gene: TRBJ1-4; v_gene: TRBV7-9; CDR3nt: TGTGCCAGCAGCCCTGACAGGGGCCGAAAACTGTTTTTT; CDR3aa: CASSPDRGRKLFF
d_gene: TRBD1; abundance: few; j_gene: TRBJ1-2; v_gene: TRBV7-9; CDR3nt: TGTGCCAGCAGCCCCGGACCGGGACAGGGGGCTCTCTGCACCTTC; CDR3aa: CASSPGPGQGALCTF
d_gene: TRBD2; abundance: .; j_gene: TRBJ2-2; v_gene: TRBV7-3; CDR3nt: TGTGCCAGCAGCCCGACTTTAGCGGGAGTTTACACCGGGGAGCTGTTTTTT; CDR3aa: CASSPTLAGVYTGELFF
d_gene: .; abundance: .; j_gene: TRBJ1-2; v_gene: TRBV12-5; CDR3nt: TGTGCTAGTGGTTTCACAGGGCCGGAAACCTTC; CDR3aa: CASGFTGPETF
d_gene: .; abundance: few; j_gene: TRBJ1-2; v_gene: TRBV7-3; CDR3nt: TGTGCCAGCAGCTTACGGCAGGGGTATGGCTACACCTTC; CDR3aa: CASSLRQGYGYTF
d_gene: TRBD2; abundance: once; j_gene: TRBJ2-2; v_gene: TRBV7-3; CDR3nt: TGTGCCAGCAGCTGGGGGGGACTGAGCACCGGGGAGCTGTTTTTT; CDR3aa: CASSWGGLSTGELFF
d_gene: .; abundance: .; j_gene: TRBJ1-6; v_gene: TRBV27; CDR3nt: TGTGCCAGCAGTTTCGGGGAGGGGGTCAATTCACCCCTCCACTTT; CDR3aa: CASSFGEGVNSPLHF
d_gene: .; abundance: .; j_gene: TRBJ1-1; v_gene: TRBV7-3; CDR3nt: TGTGCCAGCAGCTTAATGCCGGGAGACTTTGAAGCTTTCTTT; CDR3aa: CASSLMPGDFEAFF
d_gene: .; abundance: .; j_gene: TRBJ2-7; v_gene: TRBV28; CDR3nt: TGTGCCAGCAGTGGGGCAAACGAGCAGTACTTC; CDR3aa: CASSGANEQYF
d_gene: .; abundance: .; j_gene: TRBJ1-5; v_gene: TRBV28; CDR3nt: TGTGCCAGCAGCCCTCAAATCAGGTCCCGCAATCAGCCCCAGCATTTT; CDR3aa: CASSPQIRSRNQPQHF
d_gene: .; abundance: .; j_gene: TRBJ1-1; v_gene: TRBV27; CDR3nt: TGTGCCAGCAGTTTATCTACTGTCGTGAGCACTGAAGCTTTCTTT; CDR3aa: CASSLSTVVSTEAFF
d_gene: TRBD1; abundance: .; j_gene: TRBJ2-2; v_gene: TRBV7-2; CDR3nt: TGTGCCAGCAGCTTGAGACGATCGCATGGACAGGGGCCCGCCGGGGAGCTGTTTTTT; CDR3aa: CASSLRRSHGQGPAGELFF
d_gene: .; abundance: .; j_gene: TRBJ1-1; v_gene: TRBV28; CDR3nt: TGTGCCAGCAGCACAACAGCGAACACTGAAGCTTTCTTT; CDR3aa: CASSTTANTEAFF
d_gene: TRBD1; abundance: .; j_gene: TRBJ1-2; v_gene: TRBV2; CDR3nt: TGTGCCAGCAGTAGGGACAGGGAGAACTATGGCTACACCTTC; CDR3aa: CASSRDRENYGYTF
d_gene: TRBD1; abundance: .; j_gene: TRBJ1-6; v_gene: TRBV11-2; CDR3nt: TGTGCCAGCAGCTTCTCCGGGACAGGGGTTTCACCCCTCCACTTT; CDR3aa: CASSFSGTGVSPLHF
d_gene: TRBD1; abundance: .; j_gene: TRBJ2-5; v_gene: TRBV15; CDR3nt: TGTGCCACCAGCAGAGATCGAGGTCGACAGGGTCCCCATCAAGAGACCCAGTACTTC; CDR3aa: CATSRDRGRQGPHQETQYF
d_gene: TRBD2; abundance: .; j_gene: TRBJ2-5; v_gene: TRBV11-2; CDR3nt: TGTGCCAGCAGCTTAAGAGCTAGCGGGAGCCCGGAGGAGGAGACCCAGTACTTC; CDR3aa: CASSLRASGSPEEETQYF
d_gene: TRBD1; abundance: .; j_gene: TRBJ2-2; v_gene: TRBV9; CDR3nt: TGTGCCAGCAGCGTCGGACAGGGACCCTACTCGAACACCGGGGAGCTGTTTTTT; CDR3aa: CASSVGQGPYSNTGELFF
d_gene: .; abundance: .; j_gene: TRBJ2-3; v_gene: TRBV5-1; CDR3nt: TGCGCCAGCAGCCTGGAAGGGGCCCGGGCAGATACGCAGTATTTT; CDR3aa: CASSLEGARADTQYF
d_gene: .; abundance: .; j_gene: TRBJ2-2; v_gene: TRBV5-1; CDR3nt: TGCGCCAGCAGCTTGGCAGGGCACACCGGGGAGCTGTTTTTT; CDR3aa: CASSLAGHTGELFF
d_gene: .; abundance: .; j_gene: TRBJ2-5; v_gene: TRBV28; CDR3nt: TGTGCCAGCACCCGTCCCGGGGTGGTGGAAGAGACCCAGTACTTC; CDR3aa: CASTRPGVVEETQYF
d_gene: TRBD1; abundance: .; j_gene: TRBJ1-6; v_gene: TRBV28; CDR3nt: TGTGCCAGCGCGACCCCGGGACAGGGTTTATCACCCCTCCACTTT; CDR3aa: CASATPGQGLSPLHF
d_gene: TRBD2; abundance: .; j_gene: TRBJ2-1; v_gene: TRBV7-7; CDR3nt: TGTGCCAGCAGCTTCGGACTAGAGGGTGAGCAGTTCTTC; CDR3aa: CASSFGLEGEQFF
d_gene: TRBD2; abundance: medium-sized; j_gene: TRBJ2-1; v_gene: TRBV18; CDR3nt: TGTGCCAGCCCATGTGGGACTAACTACAATGAGCAGTTCTTC; CDR3aa: CASPCGTNYNEQFF
d_gene: TRBD1; abundance: .; j_gene: TRBJ2-7; v_gene: TRBV14; CDR3nt: TGTGCCAGCAGCCATGAACAGGGGGAGCATTACGAGCAGTACTTC; CDR3aa: CASSHEQGEHYEQYF